The clone carrying this T cell receptor (beta chain) was counted a few times. Per the study methods: Researchers report that nucleated cell counts were estimated from reference gene primer amplification. The method was immunoSEQ multiplex PCR; TCRdb's version includes in-frame clones alone and lacks a portion of them. The V and J calls and clone size come from that table; D and trimming were worked out from the DNA. The sample records 150,000 to 200,000 clones, about four fifths being singletons. The data were obtained in a study of blood T cell repertoires in COVID-19. In the study overall: From the United States, Italy and Spain came samples of acute and convalescent COVID-19. T cells, B-cell-depleted T cells, or PBMCs supplied cDNA or gDNA.

The length of the CDR3 is 15 residues. CDR1 is SGHTA and CDR2 is FQGNSA in the germline V gene. With 1 base clipped from V and 3 bases from J, the junction kept 3 bases outside the gene matches. Participant age was roughly 18 to 95 years, and participants resided in around 24 US areas. This sequence was found in a woman in her fifties or sixties who had recovered from COVID-19. V is TRBV7-2 and J is TRBJ2-1; 7 positions match TRBD2. The material sequenced was PBMCs or T cells enriched from blood (not recorded which). The chain's CDR3 is CASSLGLADYNEQFF. In DNA form, the CDR3 reads TGTGCCAGCAGCTTAGGACTAGCAGACTACAATGAGCAGTTCTTC.